A single sample gave rise to the 7 T cell receptor beta chains below, sequenced in a study of T cell changes during pregnancy in multiple sclerosis. The method was immunoSEQ multiplex PCR; TCRdb's version includes in-frame clones alone and lacks a portion of them. This sample has 50,000 to 65,000 clones, with about nine tenths found just once. The source was peripheral blood, collected in the first trimester of pregnancy. All receptors derive from a female donor in good health, enrolled as a control in a pregnancy study.

The chain combines TRBV19 with TRBJ1-2; D is possibly TRBD1 (5 bases). CDR3 length equals 15 residues. V lost 4 bases and J 2 bases, leaving 14 bases between the germline ends. Germline lookup yields CDR1 LNHDA and CDR2 SQIVND (reference sequence). Here the CDR3 DNA reads TGTGCCAGTAGTACAAGACAGAACAGCAACTATGGCTACACCTTC. Translation: CASSTRQNSNYGYTF.

The J gene is TRBJ1-4, the V gene TRBV14, with D possibly matching TRBD1 (5 bases). This CDR3 contains 16 residues. Trimming pared 4 bases from V and 2 bases from J, leaving 14 bases between. Germline CDR1 and CDR2: SGHDN and FVKESK. This chain's CDR3 is CASSRGDVWTNEKLFF. The CDR3 coding sequence is TGTGCCAGCAGCCGGGGGGACGTTTGGACTAATGAAAAACTGTTTTTT. Based on the CDR3 plus reference TRBV14 and TRBJ1-4, the full variable domain is EAGVTQFPSHSVIEKGQTVTLRCDPISGHDNLYWYRRVMGKEIKFLLHFVKESKQDESGMPNNRFLAERTGGTYSTLKVQPAELEDSGVYFCASSRGDVWTNEKLFFGSGTQLSVL.

The chain has TRBV19 and TRBJ2-1, with TRBD2 identical over 10 bases. The germline V gene encodes CDR1 LNHDA and CDR2 SQIVND (reference sequence). With V trimmed by 5 bases and J by 7 bases, 14 bases remained unmatched. The CDR3 spans 17 residues. This CDR3 reads CASSATILAGKPNEQFF. The CDR3 DNA is TGTGCCAGTAGTGCCACCATACTAGCGGGAAAGCCTAATGAGCAGTTCTTC.

This clone was seen a single time. V and J are TRBV7-2 and TRBJ2-7; 7 bases fit TRBD1. The CDR3 has 14 residues. With V trimmed by 4 bases and J by 6 bases, 9 bases remained unmatched. Germline CDR1 is SGHTA and CDR2 is FQGNSA. This CDR3 is CASSWGQTLGEQYF. In DNA form, the CDR3 reads TGTGCCAGCAGCTGGGGACAGACCCTAGGCGAGCAGTACTTC.

The chain employs TRBV10-2 and TRBJ2-1, with 7 bases matching TRBD1. The germline V gene encodes CDR1 WSHSY and CDR2 SAAADI. V lost 2 bases, J lost 11 bases, and 9 bases stayed unmatched. The CDR3 contains 14 residues. The CDR3 DNA is TGCGCCAGCAGTGAGCCCAGGGGACAGACTAAGCAGTTCTTC. Its protein product is CASSEPRGQTKQFF.

The chain employs TRBV9 and TRBJ2-3; 8 nucleotides align to TRBD2. CDR3 length: 15 residues. The V and J ends lost 0 bases and 6 bases, in that order; junction bases with no gene match: 6. Germline-derived CDR1 and CDR2 are SGDLS and YYNGEE. CDR3 loop: CASSVDSSGADTQYF. DNA for the CDR3: TGTGCCAGCAGCGTAGATAGTAGCGGGGCGGATACGCAGTATTTT.

The chain is built from TRBV10-3 and TRBJ1-5; 7 bases line up with TRBD1. V lost 10 bases, J lost 5 bases, and 8 bases stayed unmatched. CDR1 is ENHRY, CDR2 SYGVKD, per germline. The CDR3 totals 13 residues. This CDR3 reads CATQTGPDQPQHF. The CDR3 DNA follows: TGTGCCACCCAGACAGGGCCCGATCAGCCCCAGCATTTT.